This T cell receptor beta chain was recovered during a study of shared clonotypes between healthy human individuals. Study-wide points: All-four-donor shared clonotypes had higher generation probabilities than non-shared clonotypes did.

The run depth of the assay was deep. Produced via immunoSEQ multiplex PCR; TCRdb's table is partial and in-frame only. The data hold some 550,000 clones, with 97% observed a single time. The CDR3 contains 15 residues. Trimming cost V 5 bases and J 3 bases; bases outside gene matches: 6. CDR1 and CDR2 (germline): LNHDA, SQIVND (reference sequence). As to this clone: The antigen is undetermined.

Sequenced material: naive CD4+ T cells sorted from blood. Documented subset: CD45RA+ positively selected. The chain employs TRBV19 and TRBJ1-5; 8 bases map to TRBD1. The receptor's source is a woman aged 30 to 39 in good health. The CDR3 reads CASSPGTGTNQPQHF. Written as DNA, the CDR3 is TGTGCCAGTAGTCCCGGGACAGGAACCAATCAGCCCCAGCATTTT.